By share of the sample, the clone carrying this T cell receptor (beta chain) is medium-sized. Antigen unknown. This record belongs to a study of tumor-infiltrating lymphocytes in primary liver carcinoma. Across the whole study: Patients included men and women of 30 to 69 years.

Overall study findings and caveats: Tumor-adjacent and tumor-blood pairs overlapped less than tumor region pairs did.

The V gene's germline CDR1 is MNHNS and CDR2 SASEGT. The CDR3 covers 15 residues. Trimming removed 4 bases at V and 4 bases at J, with 16 bases between. From around 500 ng of total RNA, TCR beta-specific cDNA was reverse-transcribed using a constant-region primer. Generation of the TCR beta libraries relied on three nested multiplex PCR rounds using slightly modified ARM-PCR. Use of TRBV1-TRBV30 forward primers with a C-beta reverse primer characterized the first two PCR rounds, which lasted roughly 11 cycles each. TCRdb re-called the multiplex PCR reads with MiXCR, one entry per CDR3 protein. The sample shows 25,000 to 35,000 distinct CDR3 sequences, approximately 80% of them seen only once. The study co-extracted DNA and RNA from around 18-30 mg of unsorted bulk tissue. Samples were taken from five separate regions of every tumor.

V and J are TRBV6-1 and TRBJ2-5, with D possibly being TRBD1 or TRBD2 (6 bases each). The source material was liver tumor tissue from sampling region 5. Stated subset: tumor region T5, tumor centre. This clonotype was obtained from a man between 35 and 55 years old with primary liver carcinoma and hepatitis B virus infection. CDR3 DNA sequence: TGTGCCAGCAGTGCACCGACAGGAGGGGGAGAGACCCAGTACTTC. Translated: CASSAPTGGGETQYF.